This T cell receptor beta chain emerged from a study of Graves' ophthalmopathy and Graves' hyperthyroidism. This clonotype was observed a handful of times. One end of the junction varies from germline; a read error may be responsible. Investigators amplified TCR beta CDR3 regions from RNA transcripts. The workflow started with a first-round RT-PCR run with HTBI primers and then moved on to a second-round multiplex PCR. In TCRdb, the multiplex PCR reads were re-called with MiXCR into one record per CDR3 protein. The table has almost 750,000 distinct CDR3 sequences, about 44% seen once; the top ten hold approximately 46%. The CDR3 has 14 amino acids. CDR1 and CDR2 from the germline V gene are KGHDR and SFDVKD.

The receptor's source is an adult man with Graves' ophthalmopathy. The material sequenced was peripheral blood. The chain is built from TRBV24-1 and TRBJ2-5; 9 nucleotides agree with TRBD2. DNA of the CDR3: TGTGCCAGCAGTTATAGCGGGAGACGCGAGACCCAGTACTTC. Translation: CASSYSGRRETQYF.